The clone carrying this T cell receptor (beta chain) was counted many times. Its antigen remains unidentified. Using RNA transcripts, the TCR beta CDR3 regions were amplified. RT-PCR with HTBI primers came first, then second-round multiplex PCR. Using its own MiXCR run on the multiplex PCR reads, TCRdb lists one record per CDR3 protein. The table has hundreds of thousands of distinct CDR3 sequences, under 25% seen once. CDR3 size: 14 residues. Trimming stripped 5 bases from V and 9 bases from J, with 17 bases between. Germline V gene lookup returns CDR1 SGHTA and CDR2 FQGNSA. PBMCs stemmed from around 10 ml of fresh peripheral blood. This specimen belongs to a study of Graves' ophthalmopathy and Graves' hyperthyroidism. Looking at the study overall: The study drew peripheral blood at initial diagnosis, before any treatment. Overall study results and limits: Most expanded clonotypes in thyroid above 0.001 frequency also showed up in blood. Progression of ophthalmopathy was predicted by the model with about 67% sensitivity and less than 85% specificity.

Sample: peripheral blood. The rearrangement links TRBV7-2 to TRBJ1-5; D is undetermined. The clonotype was recovered from a woman younger than 30 with stable Graves' hyperthyroidism. This CDR3 is CASSTVPEGSPQHF. The CDR3 nucleotides read TGTGCCAGCAGCACCGTCCCGGAGGGTTCGCCCCAGCATTTT.